The 3 T cell receptor beta chains in this list originate from one sample, sequenced in a study of CD8+ T cells in alopecia areata. After isolation, RNA underwent reverse transcription to generate cDNA as the sequencing template. The assay was immunoSEQ multiplex PCR, and TCRdb's table has in-frame clones only and misses some. The sample comprises approximately 120,000 clones, around 50% of which are singletons, and roughly a tenth rests with the top ten. Material for sequencing was NKG2D-low CD8+ T cells sorted from blood. These TCRs come from a human donor with alopecia areata.

CDR3 sequence reads: CASSRGLADQETQYF. CDR3 coding DNA: TGTGCCAGCAGCCGCGGACTAGCGGACCAAGAGACCCAGTACTTC. The chain joins TRBV11-2 to TRBJ2-5; 10 bases are a match to TRBD2. The CDR3 totals 15 residues. Germline V gene lookup returns CDR1 SGHAT and CDR2 FQNNGV. The junction had 3 bases not matched to a gene; V was cut back by 5 bases and J by 0 bases.

The gene calls are TRBV29-1 and TRBJ2-7; 10 bases align to TRBD2. V shed 4 bases, J shed 2 bases, and the junction held 2 bases outside the gene matches. The CDR3 sequence is 13 residues long. The germline gives CDR1 SQVTM, CDR2 ANQGSEA. The CDR3 region has the DNA TGCAGCGTTGCTAGCGGGGGTACCTACGAGCAGTACTTC. Protein product: CSVASGGTYEQYF.

This clone appeared a few times. V is TRBV28 and J is TRBJ2-4; D call uncertain. CDR3 length: 12 amino acids. The germline CDR1 and CDR2 sequences are MDHEN and SYDVKM. Trimming took 6 bases from V and 7 from J, leaving 10 bases between them. The CDR3 DNA follows: TGTGCCAGCAGAGGTCTGGGGAACATTCAGTACTTC. This codes for CASRGLGNIQYF.